Presented here are 31 T cell receptor beta chains from one specimen sequenced in a study of graft-versus-host responses after intestinal transplantation. These TCRs are of unknown antigen specificity. Only in-frame clones appear in the TCRdb table, and some are missing; sequencing was by immunoSEQ multiplex PCR. This table has about 130,000 clones, roughly nine tenths appearing once. The specimen comprised unstimulated CD4+ T cells sorted from spleen or lymph node cells, sampled before intestinal transplant. The source of these receptors is a human donor who received an intestinal transplant.

This clone was observed a few times. This chain links TRBV6-1 with TRBJ1-4; 7 nucleotides agree with TRBD1. V dropped 7 bases and J dropped 5; count of bases not matched to a gene: 7. The CDR3 contains 14 residues. CDR1 is MNHNS and CDR2 is SASEGT in the germline V gene. In DNA, the CDR3 is TGTGCCAGCAAGGGACAGCAACTAAATGAAAAACTGTTTTTT. Protein: CASKGQQLNEKLFF.

This rearrangement joins TRBV2 to TRBJ2-1, with D perhaps given as TRBD1 or TRBD2 (6 bases each). The CDR3 is 15 residues long. Trimming pared 3 bases from V and 4 bases from J, leaving 13 bases between. Germline CDR1 and CDR2: SNHLY and FYNNEI. Here the CDR3 reads CASSEAGGRYNEQFF. As DNA, the CDR3 is TGTGCCAGCAGTGAGGCCGGGGGCCGATACAATGAGCAGTTCTTC.

This chain links TRBV9 with TRBJ1-1; TRBD1 is a possible D gene (5 bases). V was shortened by 4 bases and J by 1 base, with 17 bases between the two germline ends. Germline V gives CDR1 SGDLS, CDR2 YYNGEE. The CDR3 loop spans 16 amino acids. CDR3 bases: TGTGCCAGCAGCCAAGTGGGGGATCTTAGGAACACTGAAGCTTTCTTT. This encodes CASSQVGDLRNTEAFF.

V usage is TRBV5-1 and J usage is TRBJ2-1; D is ambiguous. This CDR3 is built from 13 residues. Germline V CDR1 and CDR2: SGHRS, YFSETQ. The germline V and J ends were trimmed by 3 bases and 8 bases, with 12 bases remaining between them. The CDR3 DNA reads TGCGCCAGCAGCTCGTACGACGGGTATGAGCAGTTCTTC. Amino acid sequence: CASSSYDGYEQFF.

The chain employs TRBV5-1 and TRBJ2-7, with TRBD2 identical over 8 bases. The CDR3 runs 16 residues. V lost 0 bases to trimming and J lost 3 bases; unmatched junction nucleotides: 8. The germline V gene has CDR1 SGHRS and CDR2 YFSETQ. CDR3 in amino acids: CASSLAIGGAVYEQYF. CDR3 DNA: TGCGCCAGCAGCTTGGCTATCGGGGGGGCCGTCTACGAGCAGTACTTC.

The V and J genes are TRBV5-5 and TRBJ1-3; a possible D gene is TRBD1 (5 bases). CDR1 is SGHKS, CDR2 YYEKEE, per germline (reference sequence). Trimming shortened V by 6 bases and J by 1 base, and 11 bases separated the two germline ends. The CDR3 length is 14 residues. The CDR3 protein is CASNKGESGNTIYF. The CDR3 DNA reads as TGTGCCAGCAACAAAGGGGAATCTGGAAACACCATATATTTT.

This chain joins TRBV10-3 and TRBJ2-5, with a weak D call TRBD2 (6 bases). The germline V and J ends were trimmed by 3 bases and 11 bases, with 10 bases remaining between them. The germline V gene has CDR1 ENHRY and CDR2 SYGVKD. The CDR3 has 11 amino acids. The CDR3 nucleotides read TGTGCCATCAGTGACGCCCGGGAGCAGTACTTC. It encodes CAISDAREQYF.

The chain links TRBV5-1 to TRBJ1-2; weak D call: TRBD1 (6 bases). In germline, CDR1 is SGHRS, CDR2 YFSETQ. This CDR3 is 15 amino acids long. The V end was cut by 4 bases, the J end by 4 bases, with 17 bases between. The CDR3 protein is CASSPTQGFLYGYTF. CDR3 bases: TGCGCCAGCAGCCCGACTCAGGGGTTCCTCTATGGCTACACCTTC.

This chain connects TRBV14 to TRBJ1-2; no reliable D call. Germline CDR1 SGHDN, CDR2 FVKESK. Trimming removed 2 bases from V and 0 bases from J, with 10 bases in between. The CDR3 has 15 residues. CDR3 sequence: CASSQSGLSNYGYTF. CDR3 nucleotide sequence: TGTGCCAGCAGCCAATCTGGGCTCTCTAACTATGGCTACACCTTC.

The CDR3 region has the DNA TGTGCCAGCAGTGAAGCTGGTCAGGATGAAGCTTTCTTT. Protein sequence: CASSEAGQDEAFF. The chain joins TRBV2 to TRBJ1-1; D remains unclear. The germline V gene has CDR1 SNHLY and CDR2 FYNNEI. This CDR3 contains 13 residues. The V end was cut by 0 bases, the J end by 7 bases, with 9 bases between.

The CDR3 DNA reads TGTGCCAGCAACACAGGGGGTCAGCCCCAGCATTTT. It encodes CASNTGGQPQHF. The chain employs TRBV28 and TRBJ1-5; 8 bases are a match to TRBD1. This CDR3 is built from 12 residues. Germline V gives CDR1 MDHEN, CDR2 SYDVKM. V shed 7 bases, J shed 6 bases, and the junction held 2 bases outside the gene matches.

The rearrangement links TRBV9 to TRBJ1-4, with 10 bases lining up with TRBD1. The germline V gene has CDR1 SGDLS and CDR2 YYNGEE. The CDR3 is 17 residues long. The J segment lost 3 bases and the V segment lost 7 bases, leaving 12 bases of the junction unmatched. This CDR3 reads CASSSGQGTQANEKLFF. DNA of the CDR3: TGTGCCAGCTCGTCGGGACAGGGGACGCAAGCTAATGAAAAACTGTTTTTT.

This clone was observed a single time. This chain connects TRBV29-1 to TRBJ2-1; TRBD2 matches at 7 bases. Germline assignment: CDR1 SQVTM and CDR2 ANQGSEA. CDR3 length: 16 amino acids. V lost 3 bases to trimming and J lost 8 bases; unmatched junction nucleotides: 16. CDR3 amino acids: CSVESRLAGVGDEQFF. The DNA for the CDR3 is TGCAGCGTTGAGTCGCGTCTGGCGGGGGTGGGCGATGAGCAGTTCTTC.

The chain is built from TRBV5-4 and TRBJ2-7; possibly TRBD1 for D (5 bases). Trimming pared 1 base from V and 6 bases from J, leaving 14 bases between. This CDR3 region has 14 residues. Per germline, CDR1 SGHNT and CDR2 YYREEE (reference sequence). The CDR3 DNA reads as TGTGCCAGCAGCTTGAATCTAGGGGTAGGCGAGCAGTACTTC. Its protein product is CASSLNLGVGEQYF.

This sequence joins TRBV30 and TRBJ2-7, with D possibly TRBD1 on 6 matching bases. This CDR3 has 16 residues. The germline CDR1 and CDR2 sequences are GTSNPN and SVGIG (reference sequence). Trimming removed 0 bases from V and 4 bases from J, with 19 bases in between. CDR3 bases: TGTGCCTGGAGTGTACTAAGGACAGTGGACTGGTACGAGCAGTACTTC. This translates into CAWSVLRTVDWYEQYF. Variable domain in full (rest from reference TRBV30 and TRBJ2-7): SQTIHQWPATLVQPVGSPLSLECTVEGTSNPNLYWYRQAAGRGLQLLFYSVGIGQISSEVPQNLSASRPQDRQFILSSKKLLLSDSGFYLCAWSVLRTVDWYEQYFGPGTRLTVT.

The rearrangement uses TRBV6-5 and TRBJ1-4, with no clear D. The CDR3 spans 15 residues. Trimming pared 7 bases from V and 3 bases from J, leaving 15 bases between. Germline CDR1 MNHEY, CDR2 SVGAGI. The CDR3 loop is CASTSSQVPNEKLFF. CDR3 nucleotide sequence: TGTGCCAGCACCTCTTCCCAAGTGCCTAATGAAAAACTGTTTTTT.

This sequence joins TRBV6-1 and TRBJ1-2; maybe TRBD1 (5 bases). The CDR3 is 14 amino acids. Per the germline V gene, CDR1 is MNHNS and CDR2 is SASEGT. V was cut by 5 bases and J by 6 bases, with 16 bases left in between. CDR3 protein: CASSSPTLGHGYTF. The DNA of the CDR3 is TGTGCCAGCAGTTCCCCAACCTTGGGGCATGGCTACACCTTC.

V gene TRBV14 combines with J gene TRBJ1-2, with D tentatively TRBD1 (5 bases). The germline V and J ends were trimmed by 1 base and 4 bases, with 13 bases remaining between them. CDR3 length: 15 residues. Germline CDR1 reads SGHDN; CDR2 reads FVKESK. The CDR3 protein is CASSQVQGSLYGYTF. The CDR3 DNA reads as TGTGCCAGCAGCCAAGTGCAGGGCTCCCTCTATGGCTACACCTTC. Full variable domain (rest looked up from reference TRBV14 and TRBJ1-2): EAGVTQFPSHSVIEKGQTVTLRCDPISGHDNLYWYRRVMGKEIKFLLHFVKESKQDESGMPNNRFLAERTGGTYSTLKVQPAELEDSGVYFCASSQVQGSLYGYTFGSGTRLTVV.

The J gene is TRBJ1-6, the V gene TRBV5-1, with D unresolved. The V end was cut by 1 base, the J end by 2 bases, with 7 bases between. Germline V gene lookup returns CDR1 SGHRS and CDR2 YFSETQ. This CDR3 region has 15 residues. The CDR3 nucleotides read TGCGCCAGCAGCTTGACAAGGACCTATAATTCACCCCTCCACTTT. Amino acids: CASSLTRTYNSPLHF.

The chain couples TRBV7-6 to TRBJ2-5, with D unclear. Between the trimmed V and J ends, which lost 5 bases and 5 bases, there was a span of 9 bases. Looked up from germline, CDR1 is SGHVS and CDR2 is FNYEAQ. The CDR3 runs to 12 residues. CDR3 coding DNA: TGTGCCAGCAGCACCAGTAGGGAGACCCAGTACTTC. It yields the protein CASSTSRETQYF.

The CDR3 here is CASSPGQSYNEQFF. The CDR3 bases are TGTGCCAGCAGCCCAGGACAGTCCTACAATGAGCAGTTCTTC. The chain uses TRBV5-4 and TRBJ2-1, with a possible D match to TRBD1 (6 bases). Between the trimmed V and J ends, which lost 4 bases and 1 base, there was a span of 9 bases. CDR3 size: 14 residues. CDR1 is SGHNT, CDR2 YYREEE, per germline (reference sequence).

The gene calls are TRBV6-5 and TRBJ2-1, with TRBD2 matching 11 bases. The V segment lost 6 bases and the J segment 5 bases; nucleotides outside the gene matches: 3. CDR1 is MNHEY, CDR2 SVGAGI, per germline. This CDR3 has 14 residues. The CDR3: CASSLAGGHNEQFF. CDR3 in DNA: TGTGCCAGCAGCTTAGCGGGGGGGCACAATGAGCAGTTCTTC.

This clone has just one count. An end of the junction does not agree with germline; a read error may underlie this. The V call is TRBV6-5, the J call TRBJ2-1; tentative D call: TRBD2 (6 bases). The CDR3 covers 14 residues. Germline-derived CDR1 and CDR2 are MNHEY and SVGAGI. The CDR3 spells CASSNSLWGDEQFF. As DNA, the CDR3 is TGTGCCAGCAGTAACTCTCTATGGGGGGATGAGCAGTTCTTC.

V and J are TRBV5-1 and TRBJ2-3, with D perhaps matching TRBD1 (6 bases). CDR3 length: 14 residues. The ends were cut back, 3 bases at V and 4 bases at J, with 12 bases in the middle. Germline V gives CDR1 SGHRS, CDR2 YFSETQ. The CDR3 region is CASSYGQIPDTQYF. CDR3 nucleotide sequence: TGCGCCAGCAGCTACGGACAGATCCCAGATACGCAGTATTTT.

V is TRBV14 and J is TRBJ1-1; no clear D gene. From germline, CDR1 is SGHDN and CDR2 FVKESK. V was trimmed by 1 base and J by 1 base, leaving 10 bases between them. The CDR3 is made up of 15 amino acids. The chain's CDR3 is CASSQVELENTEAFF. In DNA, the CDR3 is TGTGCCAGCAGCCAAGTCGAGCTAGAGAACACTGAAGCTTTCTTT.

V gene TRBV28 combines with J gene TRBJ2-1; 8 bases line up with TRBD2. CDR3 length: 16 amino acids. Germline lookup yields CDR1 MDHEN and CDR2 SYDVKM. Trimming at V came to 5 bases and at J to 9 bases, leaving 15 bases not matched to a gene. This chain's CDR3 is CASSPYRGGRFVEQFF. CDR3 coding DNA: TGTGCCAGCAGTCCTTACCGCGGGGGGCGGTTTGTTGAGCAGTTCTTC.

This chain uses TRBV25-1 with TRBJ1-1, with D possibly TRBD1 on 6 matching bases. The V end lost 1 base, the J end lost 6 bases, and 15 bases lay between the germline ends. The CDR3 runs 15 residues. CDR1 is MGHDK and CDR2 is SYGVNS in the germline V gene. CDR3 residues: CASSESGGPWAEAFF. The DNA for the CDR3 is TGTGCCAGCAGTGAATCGGGGGGGCCCTGGGCTGAAGCTTTCTTT.

This chain joins TRBV9 and TRBJ2-3, with 8 bases identical to TRBD2. J was trimmed by 0 bases and V by 3 bases; bases with no gene match: 12. CDR3 length equals 18 residues. Germline assignment: CDR1 SGDLS and CDR2 YYNGEE. The CDR3 bases are TGTGCCAGCAGCGCCCTGGCGGGGGGAACATCTAGCACAGATACGCAGTATTTT. This gives the protein CASSALAGGTSSTDTQYF.

This rearrangement joins TRBV9 to TRBJ2-1; 13 bases map to TRBD2. The V gene end was trimmed by 3 bases and the J gene end by 0 bases; junction bases not matched to a gene: 3. This CDR3 comprises 17 residues. Germline V gives CDR1 SGDLS, CDR2 YYNGEE. The CDR3 loop reads CASSARLAGGSYNEQFF. The CDR3 DNA follows: TGTGCCAGCAGCGCGAGACTAGCGGGGGGCTCCTACAATGAGCAGTTCTTC.

The chain uses TRBV6-5 and TRBJ2-7, with unresolved D. CDR1 is MNHEY, CDR2 SVGAGI, per germline. Trimming removed 4 bases at V and 9 bases at J, with 13 bases between. The CDR3 is 12 residues long. The chain's CDR3 is CASSWGIRVQYF. The CDR3 DNA reads as TGTGCCAGCAGTTGGGGTATACGAGTGCAGTACTTC.

This clone was recorded once. The chain couples TRBV6-4 to TRBJ2-2; D unclear. There are 14 residues in the CDR3. Deletions cut 4 bases from V and 1 base from J, with 7 bases between. Germline V gene data show CDR1 as MRHNA and CDR2 as SNTAGT. The CDR3 here is CASSVEQNTGELFF. The CDR3 nucleotides read TGTGCCAGCAGTGTGGAACAGAACACCGGGGAGCTGTTTTTT.